These 12 T cell receptor beta chains share one sample of origin, sequenced in a study of shared clonotypes between healthy human individuals. The assay was immunoSEQ multiplex PCR, and TCRdb's table has in-frame clones only and misses some. The sample records 2.3 million or so clones, approximately 93% being singletons. Sequenced: naive CD4+ T cells from PBMCs. Subset of the sample: CD45RA+ positively selected. The receptors were sampled from a man aged 18 to 30 in good health. Some clones in this sample may be carry-over from other donors' samples.

The chain is built from TRBV5-1 and TRBJ1-3; D not resolved. Between the trimmed V and J ends, which lost 0 bases and 2 bases, there was a span of 9 bases. CDR1 and CDR2 (germline): SGHRS, YFSETQ. The CDR3 is 15 residues long. CDR3 sequence: CASSLAEGAGNTIYF. The CDR3 bases are TGCGCCAGCAGCTTGGCCGAGGGAGCTGGAAACACCATATATTTT.

V is TRBV7-9 and J is TRBJ1-3; 9 bases agree with TRBD1. The CDR3 is 16 amino acids. CDR1 is SEHNR and CDR2 is FQNEAQ in the germline V gene (reference sequence). Losses at the gene ends were 5 bases for V and 3 bases for J; bases not matched to a gene: 8. The CDR3, as DNA: TGTGCCAGCAGCCAGACCGGGACAGGGTATGGAAACACCATATATTTT. It specifies CASSQTGTGYGNTIYF.

The chain employs TRBV18 and TRBJ2-7; D call uncertain. CDR1 KGHSH and CDR2 LQKENI come from the germline V gene. Trimming left V 2 bases short and J 3 bases short, with 11 bases between. This CDR3 is 14 amino acids long. CDR3 residues: CASSPDWGYYEQYF. The CDR3 DNA reads as TGTGCCAGCTCACCAGACTGGGGATACTACGAGCAGTACTTC.

This clone is a singleton in its sample. The chain carries TRBV28 and TRBJ1-2; perhaps TRBD1 as D (5 bases). The CDR3 spans 12 residues. Trimming pared 3 bases from V and 11 bases from J, leaving 13 bases between. Germline values: CDR1 MDHEN, CDR2 SYDVKM. CDR3 sequence: CASSLLPGRYTF. The CDR3 region has the DNA TGTGCCAGCAGTTTGCTCCCAGGGAGGTACACCTTC.

The chain carries TRBV9 and TRBJ1-5; the match to TRBD1 covers 11 bases. J lost 5 bases, V lost 0 bases, and 13 bases had no gene match. Germline assignment: CDR1 SGDLS and CDR2 YYNGEE. The CDR3 sequence is 19 residues long. The DNA of the CDR3 is TGTGCCAGCAGCGTAGCTCCCCCCTTGAGGACAGGGGGCGATCAGCCCCAGCATTTT. Protein sequence: CASSVAPPLRTGGDQPQHF.

There are a few counts of this clone. This sequence joins TRBV18 and TRBJ1-1; D is ambiguous. Germline V gene data show CDR1 as KGHSH and CDR2 as LQKENI. Trimming took off 6 bases at V and 4 bases at J, with 12 bases between the two ends. This CDR3 has 13 amino acids. CDR3 loop: CASSSGSVTEAFF. CDR3 coding DNA: TGTGCCAGCTCCTCCGGTTCTGTCACTGAAGCTTTCTTT. Based on the CDR3 plus reference TRBV18 and TRBJ1-1, the full variable domain is NAGVMQNPRHLVRRRGQEARLRCSPMKGHSHVYWYRQLPEEGLKFMVYLQKENIIDESGMPKERFSAEFPKEGPSILRIQQVVRGDSAAYFCASSSGSVTEAFFGQGTRLTVV.

This clone was counted a single time. The chain couples TRBV5-1 to TRBJ2-3; D is uncertain. This CDR3 spans 15 amino acids. Trimming shortened V by 0 bases and J by 1 base, and 9 bases separated the two germline ends. CDR1 is SGHRS and CDR2 is YFSETQ in the germline V gene. This CDR3 is CASSLGLYGTDTQYF. CDR3 bases: TGCGCCAGCAGCTTGGGACTTTACGGCACAGATACGCAGTATTTT.

J is TRBJ2-7 and V is TRBV27; D might be TRBD2 (5 bases). Germline CDR1 reads MNHEY; CDR2 reads SMNVEV (reference sequence). V lost 2 bases to trimming and J lost 2 bases, with 10 bases between them. CDR3 size: 14 residues. CDR3 protein: CASSLTRGPYEQYF. Here the CDR3 DNA reads TGTGCCAGCAGTTTAACCCGAGGGCCCTACGAGCAGTACTTC.

The V gene is TRBV5-1, the J gene TRBJ2-5; 9 nucleotides match TRBD2. Losses at the gene ends were 5 bases for V and 1 base for J; bases not matched to a gene: 3. CDR1 and CDR2 from the germline V gene are SGHRS and YFSETQ. This CDR3 has 14 residues. As DNA, the CDR3 is TGCGCCAGCAGATTAGCGGGGGTCCAAGAGACCCAGTACTTC. Translating it yields CASRLAGVQETQYF.

V and J are TRBV5-6 and TRBJ1-1; 8 nucleotides match TRBD1. The CDR3 consists of 15 residues. V shed 6 bases, J shed 3 bases, and the junction held 10 bases outside the gene matches. CDR1 is SGHDT, CDR2 YYEEEE, per germline. The CDR3 DNA reads as TGTGCCAGCAACCCTCTAGACAGGGGATACACTGAAGCTTTCTTT. Amino acid sequence: CASNPLDRGYTEAFF.

The J gene is TRBJ2-1, the V gene TRBV6-5; no clear D. The length of the CDR3 is 14 residues. Germline lookup yields CDR1 MNHEY and CDR2 SVGAGI. V was shortened by 5 bases and J by 5 bases, with 13 bases between the two germline ends. CDR3 amino acids: CASSSLVGNNEQFF. The CDR3 DNA sequence: TGTGCCAGCAGTAGTCTTGTAGGGAACAATGAGCAGTTCTTC.

The rearrangement uses TRBV9 and TRBJ2-7; the D is unclear. The CDR3 covers 13 residues. Trimming removed 2 bases at V and 4 bases at J, with 10 bases between. In germline, CDR1 is SGDLS, CDR2 YYNGEE. For the CDR3, the DNA is TGTGCCAGCAGCGTTTCTTATTCTTACGAGCAGTACTTC. It translates to CASSVSYSYEQYF.